This T cell receptor beta chain derives from a study of T cell changes during pregnancy in multiple sclerosis (dated by TCRdb to the late 2010s). In terms of the full investigation: The study examined how the T cell repertoire changed over the course of pregnancy in women with multiple sclerosis.

V and J are trimmed by 0 bases and 4 bases, and the gene matches miss 5 bases of the junction. The germline V gene sets CDR1 to KGHSH and CDR2 to LQKENI. Spanning cysteine to phenylalanine, the CDR3 consists of 16 amino acids. The only DNA kept is the CDR3, 48 bases in frame from the first base. The library was made by the immunoSEQ multiplex PCR assay. The table was pulled from immuneACCESS by TCRdb, which kept in-frame rearrangements only. Such tables lose some clones; where checked, under half of the loss comes from unresolved V genes, and the rest has no known cause. The sample table lists some 76,000 clones, 80% to 95% of them with a count of one. About 0.31% of the sample comes from the top ten. Notes on this clone: Its antigen is not yet known. Base quality data are lacking; no much larger clone is found one base away.

Sequences were derived from CD4+ T cells from peripheral blood mononuclear cells, sampled after pregnancy. This receptor was identified in a female donor with multiple sclerosis, enrolled in a pregnancy study. This receptor chain uses TRBV18 and TRBJ2-5; TRBD2 agrees with 10 junctional bases. The CDR3 region has the sequence CASSPPSSGGRETQYF. The sequenced DNA: TGTGCCAGCTCACCACCGTCTAGCGGGGGTCGAGAGACCCAGTACTTC.